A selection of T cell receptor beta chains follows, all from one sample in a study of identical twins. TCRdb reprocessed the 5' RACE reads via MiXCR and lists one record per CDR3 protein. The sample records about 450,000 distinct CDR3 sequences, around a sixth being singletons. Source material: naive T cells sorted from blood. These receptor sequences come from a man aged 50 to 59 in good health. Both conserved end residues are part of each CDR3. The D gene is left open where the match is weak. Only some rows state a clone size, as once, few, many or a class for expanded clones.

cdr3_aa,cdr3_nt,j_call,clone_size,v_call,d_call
CSAWGASGSKYNEQFF,TGCAGTGCTTGGGGGGCTAGCGGGAGTAAGTACAATGAGCAGTTCTTC,TRBJ2-1,many,TRBV20-1,TRBD2
CATSRATSGGGNEQFF,TGTGCCACCAGCAGAGCGACTAGCGGGGGGGGGAATGAGCAGTTCTTC,TRBJ2-1,NA,TRBV15,TRBD2
CASSLGSTGRFF,TGTGCCAGCAGCTTAGGTTCGACAGGGCGGTTCTTC,TRBJ2-1,NA,TRBV7-9,TRBD1
CSARDPQGDGAFF,TGCAGTGCTAGAGATCCGCAGGGGGATGGAGCTTTCTTT,TRBJ1-1,many,TRBV20-1,TRBD1
CASSLMGLGGEQFF,TGTGCCAGCAGTTTGATGGGCCTGGGGGGTGAGCAGTTCTTC,TRBJ2-1,NA,TRBV12-3/TRBV12-4,NA
CASSLDTVNTEAFF,TGTGCCAGCAGCCTGGACACAGTGAACACTGAAGCTTTCTTT,TRBJ1-1,NA,TRBV12-3/TRBV12-4,NA
CASSYGGLAGEETQYF,TGTGCCAGCAGTTACGGGGGACTAGCGGGAGAAGAGACCCAGTACTTC,TRBJ2-5,many,TRBV6-5,TRBD2
CATSDGTSGRPVVF,TGTGCCACCAGTGATGGGACTAGCGGGAGACCCGTGGTCTTC,TRBJ2-1,few,TRBV24-1,TRBD2
CASSAGSTDTQYF,TGTGCCAGCAGCGCGGGGAGCACAGATACGCAGTATTTT,TRBJ2-3,many,TRBV11-2,NA
CSVDRVGAFF,TGCAGCGTTGACAGGGTAGGGGCTTTCTTT,TRBJ1-1,few,TRBV29-1,NA
CASSFPGGNYEQYF,TGTGCCAGCAGTTTCCCCGGGGGGAACTACGAGCAGTACTTC,TRBJ2-7,many,TRBV6-2/TRBV6-3,TRBD2
CASSRSGTGGYGYTF,TGTGCCAGCAGCCGATCCGGGACAGGGGGCTATGGCTACACCTTC,TRBJ1-2,many,TRBV3-1,TRBD1
CASSLDRIGQPQHF,TGTGCCAGCAGCTTAGATCGGATTGGGCAGCCCCAGCATTTT,TRBJ1-5,NA,TRBV7-8,NA
CSVARDVYGYTF,TGCAGCGTTGCGAGGGACGTCTATGGCTACACCTTC,TRBJ1-2,many,TRBV29-1,NA
CSARNTGRRNEQFF,TGCAGTGCTAGAAATACGGGACGCCGCAATGAGCAGTTCTTC,TRBJ2-1,NA,TRBV20-1,NA
CASSPNRDREFTGELFF,TGTGCCAGCAGTCCCAACCGGGACAGGGAGTTCACCGGGGAGCTGTTTTTT,TRBJ2-2,many,TRBV5-5,TRBD1